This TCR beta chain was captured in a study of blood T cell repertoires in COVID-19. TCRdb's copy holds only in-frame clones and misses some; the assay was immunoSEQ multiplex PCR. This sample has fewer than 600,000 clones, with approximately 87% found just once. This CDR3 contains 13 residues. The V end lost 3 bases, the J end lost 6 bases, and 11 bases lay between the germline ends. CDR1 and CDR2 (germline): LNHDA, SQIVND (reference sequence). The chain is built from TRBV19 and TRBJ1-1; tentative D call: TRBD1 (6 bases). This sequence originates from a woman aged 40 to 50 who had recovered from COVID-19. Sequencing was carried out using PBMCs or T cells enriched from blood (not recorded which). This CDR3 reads CASSIGGASEAFF. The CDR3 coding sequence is TGTGCCAGTAGTATCGGGGGGGCCTCTGAAGCTTTCTTT.